This passage covers 26 T cell receptor beta chains from one sample sequenced in a study of CD8+CD57+ T cells in acquired aplastic anemia. All patients picked for sequencing had shown, by flow cytometry, an expansion of CD8+CD57+ cells. It was genomic DNA that served as the template for profiling TCR beta VDJ and CDR3. MiXCR was run by TCRdb on the reads, yielding one entry per CDR3 protein. Here the sample spans roughly 150,000 distinct CDR3 sequences, over 40% being singletons. Material for sequencing was sorted CD4+, CD8+, or CD8+CD57+ T cells (not recorded which) from PBMCs. The receptors here all came from a human donor with aplastic anemia.

This clonotype occurred many times. The gene calls are TRBV7-9 and TRBJ1-5; D is unclear. The CDR3 is 14 amino acids. Germline V gene lookup returns CDR1 SEHNR and CDR2 FQNEAQ (reference sequence). The V end was cut by 1 base, the J end by 0 bases, with 4 bases between. CDR3 in DNA: TGTGCCAGCAGCTTAGTAGGTAGCAATCAGCCCCAGCATTTT. Translated: CASSLVGSNQPQHF.

This clonotype was found many times. The V and J genes are TRBV5-1 and TRBJ2-1; TRBD2 aligns across 11 bases. There are 15 residues in the CDR3. The trim removed 4 bases at V and 4 bases at J, leaving 4 bases unmatched. Looked up from germline, CDR1 is SGHRS and CDR2 is YFSETQ. The CDR3 sequence is CASSRSGGDYNEQFF. The CDR3 coding sequence is TGCGCCAGCAGCCGTAGCGGGGGGGATTACAATGAGCAGTTCTTC.

A note on this clonotype: Possible read error: a much larger clone is one base away. This chain uses TRBV5-5 with TRBJ2-3, with D possibly being TRBD1 (6 bases). Germline-derived CDR1 and CDR2 are SGHKS and YYEKEE (reference sequence). Trimming removed 3 bases at V and 7 bases at J, with 18 bases between. The CDR3 runs 15 residues. The CDR3, as DNA: TGTGCCAGCAGCTCGGCCACGGACAGAAAATATACGCAGTATTTT. Its protein is CASSSATDRKYTQYF.

This clonotype was observed a few times. The CDR3 bases are TGTGCCAGTAAGATGGGGCTAGCGGGAGAGGGAAGCACAGATACGCAGTATTTT. It translates to CASKMGLAGEGSTDTQYF. V usage is TRBV6-1 and J usage is TRBJ2-3; 10 bases fit TRBD2. V was clipped by 9 bases and J by 0 bases; unmatched bases: 15. CDR1 is MNHNS, CDR2 SASEGT, per germline. This CDR3 is 18 amino acids long.

This clonotype was seen a handful of times. The chain employs TRBV6-1 and TRBJ2-1, with 7 bases identical to TRBD1. The germline V gene encodes CDR1 MNHNS and CDR2 SASEGT. The CDR3 spans 15 residues. Unmatched junction bases numbered 6, after V lost 6 bases and J lost 1 base. The CDR3, as DNA: TGTGCCAGCAGAAGACAGGGCGGGTCCTACAATGAGCAGTTCTTC. Encoded protein: CASRRQGGSYNEQFF.

The sample holds a few counts of this clonotype. CDR3 sequence: CATSGTANEQFF. In nucleotides, the CDR3 is TGTGCCACCAGCGGGACTGCGAATGAGCAGTTCTTC. The chain links TRBV15 to TRBJ2-1; maybe TRBD2 (6 bases). V was trimmed by 5 bases and J by 7 bases, leaving 9 bases between them. Germline CDR1 reads LNHNV; CDR2 reads YYDKDF (reference sequence). The CDR3 length is 12 residues.

This clonotype has only one observation. V usage is TRBV10-3 and J usage is TRBJ1-2; 9 bases agree with TRBD1. The CDR3 has 13 amino acids. V lost 6 bases, J lost 4 bases, and 3 bases stayed unmatched. Germline CDR1 and CDR2: ENHRY and SYGVKD. CDR3 residues: CAISGTGIYGYTF. CDR3 DNA: TGTGCCATCAGCGGGACAGGGATCTATGGCTACACCTTC.

As for this clonotype: At one of its ends the junction is not consistent with the germline gene, which may arise from a read error. V is TRBV15 and J is TRBJ2-1; D possibly uses TRBD1 or TRBD2 (5 bases each). There are 14 residues in the CDR3. Germline V gives CDR1 LNHNV, CDR2 YYDKDF (reference sequence). CDR3 sequence: CASSGPGSYNEQLF. Written as DNA, the CDR3 is TGTGCCAGCAGCGGACCAGGGTCCTACAATGAGCAGCTCTTC.

The gene calls are TRBV20-1 and TRBJ2-5, with 8 bases lining up with TRBD1. V lost 7 bases, J lost 3 bases, and 13 bases stayed unmatched. CDR1 is DFQATT, CDR2 SNEGSKA, per germline (reference sequence). This CDR3 region has 15 residues. DNA of the CDR3: TGCAGTGTCCAGGGACAGGATCTGGCAAAAGAGACCCAGTACTTC. It is translated as CSVQGQDLAKETQYF.

The CDR3 spells CASRRTSGGATYNEQFF. CDR3 sequence (DNA): TGTGCCAGCAGACGAACTAGCGGGGGGGCCACCTACAATGAGCAGTTCTTC. This rearrangement joins TRBV4-2 to TRBJ2-1; 13 bases map to TRBD2. The CDR3 is made up of 17 amino acids. The germline gives CDR1 LGHNA, CDR2 YNFKEQ. Trimming at V came to 6 bases and at J to 2 bases, leaving 7 bases not matched to a gene.

The sample holds a few counts of this clonotype. Since a much larger clone is just one base distant, this may be a read error. The chain employs TRBV14 and TRBJ2-1; D possibly uses TRBD1 or TRBD2 (6 bases each). This CDR3 spans 17 amino acids. V lost 4 bases and J 0 bases, leaving 16 bases between the germline ends. The V gene's germline CDR1 is SGHDN and CDR2 FVKESK. The CDR3 loop is CASSRGGGWSSYNEQFF. The CDR3 nucleotides read TGTGCCAGCAGCCGAGGAGGGGGGTGGAGCTCCTACAATGAGCAGTTCTTC.

This clonotype appeared a few times. V is TRBV10-3 and J is TRBJ1-1, with unresolved D. The CDR3 has 14 amino acids. Germline lookup yields CDR1 ENHRY and CDR2 SYGVKD. Trimming cost V 5 bases and J 1 base, with 11 bases left between them. The DNA of the CDR3 is TGTGCCATCAGTCCACGGCAAGGGAACACTGAAGCTTTCTTT. This sequence encodes CAISPRQGNTEAFF.

This clonotype was recorded at least ten times. The V and J genes are TRBV12-3 or TRBV12-4 and TRBJ2-5; D gene uncertain. This CDR3 is 11 amino acids long. The V end was cut by 4 bases, the J end by 4 bases, with 4 bases between. CDR3 in DNA: TGTGCCAGCAGTTCTCGAGAGACCCAGTACTTC. Its protein product is CASSSRETQYF.

The sample holds many counts of this clonotype. The chain links TRBV2 to TRBJ1-3; D is unclear. CDR1 and CDR2 (germline): SNHLY, FYNNEI. The CDR3 has 11 amino acids. V was trimmed by 9 bases and J by 0 bases, leaving 3 bases between them. The CDR3 bases are TGTGCCAGTAACTCTGGAAACACCATATATTTT. Translation: CASNSGNTIYF.

The chain is built from TRBV7-3 and TRBJ2-7, with D perhaps TRBD1 (7 bases). The CDR3 runs 12 residues. V was clipped by 7 bases and J by 5 bases, with 12 bases between them. CDR1 and CDR2 from the germline V gene are SGHTA and FQGTGA. CDR3 sequence (DNA): TGTGCCAGCAACCAGGGGGGCCACGAGCAGTACTTC. This codes for CASNQGGHEQYF.

CDR3 DNA sequence: TGTGCCTTATGTGCTAACTATGGCTACACCTTC. It specifies CALCANYGYTF. V and J are TRBV2 and TRBJ1-2; D ambiguous. V was pared by 11 bases and J by 0 bases, with 7 bases between. Germline loops: CDR1 SNHLY, CDR2 FYNNEI. The CDR3 has 11 amino acids.

This clonotype was observed a single time. One end of the junction is discordant with germline, which a read error may explain. The chain carries TRBV19 and TRBJ1-3, with D possibly being TRBD1 (5 bases). The CDR3 is 14 residues long. CDR1 is LNHDA and CDR2 is SQIVND in the germline V gene (reference sequence). The CDR3 sequence: CASYSGGPGNTIYF. CDR3 nucleotides: TGTGCCAGTTATTCGGGGGGACCTGGGAACACCATATATTTT.

The chain uses TRBV12-3 or TRBV12-4 and TRBJ1-1; D may be TRBD1 (6 bases). CDR3 length: 14 amino acids. With 1 base removed from V and 3 bases from J, the gap between germline ends came to 9 bases. This CDR3 reads CASSLVQGYTEAFF. The CDR3 DNA reads as TGTGCCAGCAGTTTAGTCCAGGGGTACACTGAAGCTTTCTTT.

This clonotype was recorded once. The chain recombines TRBV2 with TRBJ1-2; no firm D call. V was shortened by 5 bases and J by 3 bases, with 10 bases between the two germline ends. Germline CDR1 and CDR2: SNHLY and FYNNEI. CDR3 length equals 13 residues. CDR3 in amino acids: CASSPRPDYGYTF. The CDR3 DNA sequence: TGTGCCAGCAGTCCCCGGCCCGACTATGGCTACACCTTC.

This chain uses TRBV10-3 with TRBJ2-7, with D perhaps assigned TRBD1 or TRBD2 (5 bases each). CDR1 is ENHRY and CDR2 is SYGVKD in the germline V gene. V dropped 10 bases and J dropped 0 bases, with 13 bases sitting between them. This CDR3 contains 13 residues. CDR3 region: CATTGTGSYEQYF. CDR3 nucleotide sequence: TGTGCCACCACCGGGACGGGCTCCTACGAGCAGTACTTC.

This sequence joins TRBV5-1 and TRBJ2-1; 9 bases fit TRBD2. The CDR3 is 15 residues long. The V and J ends lost 4 bases and 4 bases, in that order; junction bases with no gene match: 6. Germline lookup yields CDR1 SGHRS and CDR2 YFSETQ. The CDR3 DNA is TGCGCCAGCAGCGGGGCGGGGGGGGTTTACAATGAGCAGTTCTTC. It encodes CASSGAGGVYNEQFF.

J is TRBJ1-6 and V is TRBV25-1; 10 nucleotides align to TRBD1. The CDR3 is 14 amino acids. The germline V gene encodes CDR1 MGHDK and CDR2 SYGVNS. V shed 4 bases, J shed 9 bases, and the junction held 3 bases outside the gene matches. As DNA, the CDR3 is TGTGCCAGCAGTGCGACAGGGGGCGGTTCACCCCTCCACTTT. It yields the protein CASSATGGGSPLHF.

This clonotype was counted between two and nine times. Just one base apart from a much larger clone, this may be a read error. The chain uses TRBV6-5 and TRBJ2-7; D is possibly TRBD1 (5 bases). Germline V gene sequence: CDR1 MNHEY, CDR2 SVGAGI. CDR3 length: 14 amino acids. As DNA, the CDR3 is TGTGCCGGCAGTTACGGAGAAGGGGTGGGCGAGCAGTACTTC. Residues: CAGSYGEGVGEQYF.

The V call is TRBV18, the J call TRBJ2-6; D gene ambiguous. The V gene's germline CDR1 is KGHSH and CDR2 LQKENI. V lost 0 bases and J lost 4, with 4 bases in between. The CDR3 extends over 14 amino acids. The DNA of the CDR3 is TGTGCCAGCTCACCACCGGGGGGGGCCAACGTCCTGACTTTC. This encodes CASSPPGGANVLTF.

This clonotype was seen at least ten times. The chain uses TRBV20-1 and TRBJ1-1; D call uncertain. The CDR3 consists of 13 residues. The V gene lost 0 bases and the J gene lost 1 base, with 6 bases spanning the gap. In germline, CDR1 is DFQATT, CDR2 SNEGSKA (reference sequence). As DNA, the CDR3 is TGCAGTGCTAGAGATCTGAAGAACACTGAAGCTTTCTTT. The encoded protein is CSARDLKNTEAFF.

This clonotype has only one observation. J is TRBJ1-1 and V is TRBV7-6; TRBD1 aligns across 7 bases. J was trimmed by 5 bases and V by 2 bases; bases with no gene match: 11. The length of the CDR3 is 16 residues. Germline CDR1 and CDR2: SGHVS and FNYEAQ. CDR3: CASSLTSGGGWTEAFF. In DNA, the CDR3 is TGTGCCAGCAGCTTAACGTCAGGGGGAGGGTGGACTGAAGCTTTCTTT.